What follows are 21 T cell receptor beta chains derived from one specimen sequenced in a study of cytomegalovirus exposure and HLA in healthy donors (dated 2017 in TCRdb). The method was the immunoSEQ multiplex PCR assay. For the multiplex PCR, a mixture combining 60 forward primers for TCR Vbeta segments and 13 reverse primers for TCR Jbeta segments was used. TCRdb retrieved this table from immuneACCESS and kept in-frame rearrangements only. Not all clones are present; in checked studies, unresolved V genes account for under half, and no reason is known for the remainder. This sample has approximately 110,000 clones in its table, and less than 20% of those were observed once. The ten largest clones capture under 2% of the sample. Sequenced: PBMCs. These receptors originate from a woman aged 18-35 years in good health and CMV-seronegative.

The chain carries TRBV7-3 and TRBJ1-1; TRBD1 matches 8 bases. Germline lookup yields CDR1 SGHTA and CDR2 FQGTGA. CDR3 length equals 15 residues. With V trimmed by 0 bases and J by 8 bases, 8 bases remained unmatched. The CDR3 reads CASSLTQGVVQEAFF. The CDR3, as DNA: TGTGCCAGCAGCTTAACACAGGGGGTCGTACAAGAAGCTTTCTTT.

This clone was detected a few times. The chain employs TRBV11-1 and TRBJ2-7; 9 bases are shared with TRBD2. V shed 1 base, J shed 4 bases, and the junction held 5 bases outside the gene matches. This CDR3 has 15 amino acids. Germline CDR1 is SGHAT and CDR2 is FQDESV (reference sequence). The CDR3 DNA reads TGTGCCAGCAGCTTAGGTCCTAGCGGGGTATACGAGCAGTACTTC. Translating it yields CASSLGPSGVYEQYF. Based on the CDR3 plus reference TRBV11-1 and TRBJ2-7, the full variable domain is EAEVAQSPRYKITEKSQAVAFWCDPISGHATLYWYRQILGQGPELLVQFQDESVVDDSQLPKDRFSAERLKGVDSTLKIQPAELGDSAMYLCASSLGPSGVYEQYFGPGTRLTVT.

This clone has a handful of counts. The gene calls are TRBV5-4 and TRBJ2-5; 7 bases agree with TRBD2. CDR3 size: 16 residues. Germline V gene sequence: CDR1 SGHNT, CDR2 YYREEE (reference sequence). After removal of 0 bases from V and 5 bases from J, the junction contained 10 bases not matched to a gene. The CDR3 reads CASSLASAGVGETQYF. CDR3 in DNA: TGTGCCAGCAGCTTGGCATCGGCGGGAGTAGGGGAGACCCAGTACTTC.

This chain connects TRBV5-1 to TRBJ1-2; D gene ambiguous. Deletions cut 7 bases from V and 7 bases from J, with 20 bases between. The CDR3 consists of 14 residues. Looked up from germline, CDR1 is SGHRS and CDR2 is YFSETQ. CDR3 bases: TGCGCCAGCTCCCTTAGCCACGGAGCGGGTGGCTACACCTTC. Translating gives CASSLSHGAGGYTF.

This clone was found a few times. The CDR3 nucleotides read TGTGCCTGGAGTGTAGCGAATTCCTACGAGCAGTACTTC. Its translation is CAWSVANSYEQYF. The V call is TRBV30, the J call TRBJ2-5; no reliable D call. The DNA end favors TRBJ2-7, so the J call may be wrong. This CDR3 is 13 amino acids long. Germline V gene lookup returns CDR1 GTSNPN and CDR2 SVGIG (reference sequence).

CDR3 loop: CASSSTGVQETQYF. The CDR3 nucleotides read TGTGCCAGCAGTTCTACAGGGGTCCAAGAGACCCAGTACTTC. V is TRBV28 and J is TRBJ2-5, with 7 bases identical to TRBD1. Trimming cost V 4 bases and J 1 base; bases outside gene matches: 3. This CDR3 contains 14 residues. Per germline, CDR1 MDHEN and CDR2 SYDVKM.

The chain recombines TRBV7-9 with TRBJ2-7; 10 bases line up with TRBD2. Germline lookup yields CDR1 SEHNR and CDR2 FQNEAQ (reference sequence). The J segment lost 2 bases and the V segment lost 3 bases, leaving 4 bases of the junction unmatched. The CDR3 extends over 15 amino acids. The CDR3 here is CASSFGSGRTYEQYF. CDR3 coding DNA: TGTGCCAGCAGCTTCGGTAGCGGGAGGACCTACGAGCAGTACTTC.

This clone has more than one count but fewer than ten. The chain joins TRBV27 to TRBJ2-1; 9 bases align to TRBD2. The CDR3 runs 16 residues. Trimming took 4 bases from V and 0 from J; bases not matched to a gene: 4. Germline CDR1 reads MNHEY; CDR2 reads SMNVEV (reference sequence). DNA of the CDR3: TGTGCCAGCAGTTCCGAGCGGGAGGCCTCCTACAATGAGCAGTTCTTC. Residues: CASSSEREASYNEQFF.

The rearrangement links TRBV7-2 to TRBJ2-5; maybe TRBD1 (6 bases). Trimming removed 1 base at V and 1 base at J, with 13 bases between. Per the germline V gene, CDR1 is SGHTA and CDR2 is FQGNSA. The CDR3 is made up of 16 amino acids. Here the CDR3 reads CASSLDLGRGQETQYF. The DNA of the CDR3 is TGTGCCAGCAGCTTAGATCTGGGCAGGGGCCAAGAGACCCAGTACTTC.

This clone was observed a handful of times. This chain joins TRBV29-1 and TRBJ2-7; 9 nucleotides match TRBD1. This CDR3 is built from 15 residues. V lost 2 bases to trimming and J lost 3 bases; unmatched junction nucleotides: 8. Per the germline V gene, CDR1 is SQVTM and CDR2 is ANQGSEA. The CDR3 region has the DNA TGCAGCGTTGAAAGGCCGGGACAGGGTGGCTACGAGCAGTACTTC. As protein: CSVERPGQGGYEQYF.

This clone was seen a few times. This chain joins TRBV28 and TRBJ1-1; possible D gene TRBD1, 5 bases. Germline assignment: CDR1 MDHEN and CDR2 SYDVKM. V gave up 6 bases and J gave up 4 bases, with 12 bases separating them. There are 13 residues in the CDR3. CDR3 sequence reads: CASSGDRLTEAFF. CDR3 coding DNA: TGTGCCAGCAGCGGAGACAGACTCACTGAAGCTTTCTTT.

V usage is TRBV18 and J usage is TRBJ1-1; 10 bases are shared with TRBD1. This CDR3 has 15 residues. Germline loops: CDR1 KGHSH, CDR2 LQKENI. Germline trimming cut 4 bases from V and 3 bases from J; bases unmatched to any gene: 5. As DNA, the CDR3 is TGTGCCAGCTCACTAGGGACAGGGGATTACACTGAAGCTTTCTTT. Its protein product is CASSLGTGDYTEAFF.

This clone was observed a few times. V is TRBV28 and J is TRBJ1-6; maybe TRBD1 (6 bases). V lost 5 bases, J lost 5 bases, and 10 bases lay in between. CDR3 length equals 14 residues. Germline V gives CDR1 MDHEN, CDR2 SYDVKM. Here the CDR3 DNA reads TGTGCCAGCAGTAGGGGGGGGGATAATTCACCCCTCCACTTT. Translating it yields CASSRGGDNSPLHF.

This clone was found a few times. The rearrangement joins TRBV2 to TRBJ2-5, with D perhaps matching TRBD1 (6 bases). Germline V gene data show CDR1 as SNHLY and CDR2 as FYNNEI. Trimming removed 6 bases from V and 2 bases from J, with 13 bases in between. This CDR3 spans 14 amino acids. CDR3 DNA sequence: TGTGCCAGCAGCGCTAGGGGGATACAAGAGACCCAGTACTTC. Its translation: CASSARGIQETQYF.

This clone was picked up a small number of times. The CDR3 DNA reads TGTGCCATACCGGGACTAGTGGGCACCGGGGAGCTGTTTTTT. Translated: CAIPGLVGTGELFF. The rearrangement joins TRBV11-2 to TRBJ2-2; TRBD2 aligns across 8 bases. The CDR3 has 14 amino acids. V was pared by 10 bases and J by 4 bases, with 8 bases of the junction left unmatched. CDR1 is SGHAT, CDR2 FQNNGV, per germline.

This rearrangement joins TRBV7-2 to TRBJ1-1; perhaps TRBD1 as D (6 bases). The CDR3 has 18 amino acids. V was cut by 7 bases and J by 1 base, with 25 bases left in between. Germline CDR1 is SGHTA and CDR2 is FQGNSA. The CDR3 coding sequence is TGTGCCAGCATGGTACGTCGTTACAGGGTCGTGGGGAACACTGAAGCTTTCTTT. Translated, it gives CASMVRRYRVVGNTEAFF.

A few counts support this clone. This chain joins TRBV2 and TRBJ2-7; 7 bases agree with TRBD1. J was trimmed by 7 bases and V by 4 bases; bases with no gene match: 10. Germline V gene data show CDR1 as SNHLY and CDR2 as FYNNEI. The CDR3 contains 14 residues. CDR3 in DNA: TGTGCCAGCAGTGTCAAAGAGGGGGCAGGGGAGCAGTACTTC. It specifies CASSVKEGAGEQYF.

The rearrangement joins TRBV30 to TRBJ1-2; 7 bases match TRBD1. Per the germline V gene, CDR1 is GTSNPN and CDR2 is SVGIG (reference sequence). The CDR3 has 14 amino acids. Trimming at V came to 5 bases and at J to 3 bases, leaving 9 bases not matched to a gene. CDR3 sequence reads: CAWGFQGVDYGYTF. The CDR3 bases are TGTGCCTGGGGCTTTCAGGGGGTCGACTATGGCTACACCTTC.

The CDR3 loop reads CASSRDSDNEQFF. The CDR3 DNA reads TGCGCCAGCTCCCGGGACAGCGACAATGAGCAGTTCTTC. V usage is TRBV5-1 and J usage is TRBJ2-1, with 7 positions matching TRBD1. The CDR3 consists of 13 residues. With 7 bases clipped from V and 5 bases from J, the junction kept 6 bases outside the gene matches. The germline CDR1 and CDR2 sequences are SGHRS and YFSETQ.

V and J are TRBV7-9 and TRBJ1-2; D remains ambiguous. The germline V and J ends were trimmed by 6 bases and 6 bases, with 5 bases remaining between them. CDR3 length equals 10 residues. Germline V CDR1 and CDR2: SEHNR, FQNEAQ (reference sequence). CDR3 sequence (DNA): TGTGCCAGCAGGAGGGATGGCTACACCTTC. Amino acids: CASRRDGYTF.

This clone was seen only a few times. V usage is TRBV7-3 and J usage is TRBJ1-2; D unclear. Germline V gene data show CDR1 as SGHTA and CDR2 as FQGTGA. This CDR3 has 13 residues. V lost 5 bases and J lost 5, with 12 bases in between. CDR3 residues: CASSLDPGYGYTF. Here the CDR3 DNA reads TGTGCCAGCAGCCTAGATCCGGGATATGGCTACACCTTC. Variable domain in full (rest from reference TRBV7-3 and TRBJ1-2): GAGVSQTPSNKVTEKGKYVELRCDPISGHTALYWYRQSLGQGPEFLIYFQGTGAADDSGLPNDRFFAVRPEGSVSTLKIQRTERGDSAVYLCASSLDPGYGYTFGSGTRLTVV.